The present T cell receptor beta chain was sequenced within a study of regulatory T cells in long-lasting Graves disease. Whole-study results and caveats: When disease was persistent, TRBV28, TRBJ1-2 and TRBJ2-5 were the favored segments. Accuracy could have been hurt by small sample size.

TCR beta libraries were built with iRepertoire HTBI primers and Arm-PCR of CDR3 regions. TCRdb reanalysed the multiplex PCR reads using MiXCR and keeps one entry per CDR3 protein. The repertoire includes some 400,000 distinct CDR3 sequences, 15% of them detected once, and 15% to 20% sits in the top ten. Described time point: newly diagnosed GD, antithyroid drugs for less than 3 months. With RNA extracted from PBMCs as input, the TCR library was made. With regard to this clonotype: Its antigen is undetermined.

Trimming removed 3 bases from V and 4 bases from J, with 15 bases in between. Germline V CDR1 and CDR2: LGHNA, YNFKEQ. The CDR3 has 16 amino acids. The same data also went into a second study, on T cells in Graves' hyperthyroidism and ophthalmopathy. This second study notes: Patients were aged 18 to 65, had disease duration under 2 months, and had newly diagnosed hyperthyroidism. Initially, a first-round RT-PCR of the TCR CDR3 employed the HTBI primer set.

The sequences come from peripheral blood mononuclear cells (PBMCs), collected at new diagnosis, from a patient treated with antithyroid drugs. The TCR originated in a woman aged 25 to 39 with Graves disease. The chain uses TRBV4-2 and TRBJ1-4; a weak D match, TRBD1 (6 bases). The CDR3 region has the DNA TGTGCCAGCAGCCAGGGGGGGCAGCTGAGTAATGAAAAACTGTTTTTT. It translates to CASSQGGQLSNEKLFF.